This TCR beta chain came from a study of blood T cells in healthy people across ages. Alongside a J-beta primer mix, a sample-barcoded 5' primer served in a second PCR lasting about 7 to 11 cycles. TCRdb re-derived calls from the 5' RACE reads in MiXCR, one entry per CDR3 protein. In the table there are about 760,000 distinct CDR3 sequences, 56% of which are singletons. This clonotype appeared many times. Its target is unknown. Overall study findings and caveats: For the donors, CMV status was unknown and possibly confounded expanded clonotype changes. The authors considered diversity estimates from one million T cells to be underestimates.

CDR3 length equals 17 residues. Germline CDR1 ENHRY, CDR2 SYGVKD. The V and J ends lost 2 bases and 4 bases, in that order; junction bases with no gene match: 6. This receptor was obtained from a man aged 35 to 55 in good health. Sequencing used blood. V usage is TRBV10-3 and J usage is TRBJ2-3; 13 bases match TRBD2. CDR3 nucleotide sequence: TGTGCCATCAGTGAGGCACTAGCGGGAGGGCCGGCAGATACGCAGTATTTT. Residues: CAISEALAGGPADTQYF.